The 21 T cell receptor beta chains in this list originate from one sample, sequenced in a study of CD8 T cells in Susac syndrome. RNA totalling roughly 0.45 to 1 ug underwent reverse transcription with random hexamers. MiXCR, run by TCRdb on the immunoSEQ multiplex PCR reads, gives a single entry per CDR3 protein. The repertoire holds roughly 76,000 distinct CDR3 sequences, with approximately 93% as singletons. Sequences were obtained from CD8+ T cells from PBMCs. Source of these receptors: a human donor with Susac syndrome.

This clonotype appeared once. The chain links TRBV24-1 to TRBJ2-1, with D possibly being TRBD2 (6 bases). V shed 9 bases and J shed 12 bases, with 23 bases lying between them. This CDR3 comprises 14 residues. Germline V lookup: CDR1 KGHDR, CDR2 SFDVKD. The CDR3 reads CATGGTGGSMRQFF. For the CDR3, the DNA is TGTGCCACCGGCGGGACTGGGGGATCGATGCGGCAGTTCTTC.

The chain combines TRBV20-1 with TRBJ1-1; 7 bases fit TRBD1. Looked up from germline, CDR1 is DFQATT and CDR2 is SNEGSKA (reference sequence). CDR3 size: 16 residues. The ends lost 6 bases at V and 2 bases at J; junction bases unmatched: 15. The DNA of the CDR3 is TGCAGTGCCCCGACAGGGTTATTTTCGGGAAACACTGAAGCTTTCTTT. The encoded protein is CSAPTGLFSGNTEAFF.

J is TRBJ2-1 and V is TRBV6-2 or TRBV6-3; 7 bases fit TRBD1. CDR3 length: 15 amino acids. Germline trimming cut 5 bases from V and 10 bases from J; bases unmatched to any gene: 14. The V gene's germline CDR1 is MNHEY and CDR2 SVGEGT. CDR3 sequence: CASSPFTGTDWEQFF. DNA for the CDR3: TGTGCCAGCAGTCCCTTTACCGGGACAGACTGGGAGCAGTTCTTC.

The chain employs TRBV7-9 and TRBJ1-3, with 10 bases identical to TRBD1. There are 17 residues in the CDR3. CDR1 is SEHNR and CDR2 is FQNEAQ in the germline V gene (reference sequence). V was clipped by 5 bases and J by 0 bases; unmatched bases: 7. The CDR3 protein is CASSATTGGLSGNTIYF. The CDR3 DNA follows: TGTGCCAGCAGCGCGACGACAGGGGGCCTCTCTGGAAACACCATATATTTT.

This chain connects TRBV7-8 to TRBJ2-5; 9 bases fit TRBD2. This CDR3 has 18 residues. CDR1 SGHVS and CDR2 FQNEAQ come from the germline V gene. V shed 5 bases, J shed 2 bases, and the junction held 15 bases outside the gene matches. CDR3 sequence reads: CASSPSRLAGSFQETQYF. CDR3 sequence (DNA): TGTGCCAGCAGCCCGAGTAGGCTAGCGGGGTCTTTTCAAGAGACCCAGTACTTC.

This sequence joins TRBV7-9 and TRBJ2-7; D gene ambiguous. This CDR3 contains 16 residues. In germline, CDR1 is SEHNR, CDR2 FQNEAQ (reference sequence). With 4 bases removed from V and 4 bases from J, the gap between germline ends came to 20 bases. The CDR3 DNA reads TGTGCCAGCAGCTCCCATCTTCAAGGTCGCTATTACGAGCAGTACTTC. This translates into CASSSHLQGRYYEQYF.

The chain uses TRBV19 and TRBJ2-7; no clear D gene. From germline, CDR1 is LNHDA and CDR2 SQIVND (reference sequence). V lost 0 bases and J 7 bases, leaving 10 bases between the germline ends. The CDR3 is 13 amino acids. This chain's CDR3 is CASSIDLTLEQYF. The CDR3 DNA sequence: TGTGCCAGTAGTATAGATCTAACCTTGGAGCAGTACTTC.

V and J are TRBV20-1 and TRBJ1-5, with unresolved D. V was shortened by 1 base and J by 4 bases, with 11 bases between the two germline ends. Per germline, CDR1 DFQATT and CDR2 SNEGSKA (reference sequence). This CDR3 is built from 14 residues. The CDR3 loop reads CSARGSRDNQPQHF. The CDR3 bases are TGCAGTGCTAGAGGGAGCCGGGATAATCAGCCCCAGCATTTT.

This sequence joins TRBV12-3 or TRBV12-4 and TRBJ1-4; a possible D gene is TRBD1 (5 bases). V was cut by 11 bases and J by 5 bases, with 9 bases left in between. The CDR3 covers 11 residues. Here the CDR3 reads CALGGNEKLFF. The DNA of the CDR3 is TGTGCCCTGGGGGGGAATGAAAAACTGTTTTTT.

V and J are TRBV7-8 and TRBJ1-3; 8 bases are shared with TRBD1. The germline V gene has CDR1 SGHVS and CDR2 FQNEAQ. J lost 4 bases, V lost 6 bases, and 8 bases had no gene match. The CDR3 sequence is 15 residues long. The CDR3 sequence is CASRPRTGKGNTIYF. The CDR3 nucleotides read TGTGCCAGCAGACCCCGGACAGGGAAGGGAAACACCATATATTTT.

The chain recombines TRBV20-1 with TRBJ2-5; D uncertain. The CDR3 length is 12 residues. Per germline, CDR1 DFQATT and CDR2 SNEGSKA (reference sequence). Trimming pared 3 bases from V and 5 bases from J, leaving 10 bases between. CDR3 DNA: TGCAGTGCTAGGAGCGCCGGGGAGACCCAGTACTTC. This gives the protein CSARSAGETQYF.

This chain links TRBV6-5 with TRBJ1-1; a weak D match, TRBD1 (5 bases). V was shortened by 6 bases and J by 3 bases, with 17 bases between the two germline ends. CDR1 and CDR2 from the germline V gene are MNHEY and SVGAGI. The CDR3 runs 15 residues. CDR3 sequence (DNA): TGTGCCAGCAGCCGACTCGGGGGAGGGGACACTGAAGCTTTCTTT. It translates to CASSRLGGGDTEAFF.

CDR3 region: CSASEPLDSTGRNIQYF. CDR3 in DNA: TGCAGTGCTAGCGAACCTTTGGACTCGACGGGGAGAAACATTCAGTACTTC. This chain links TRBV20-1 with TRBJ2-4, with a weak D call TRBD2 (5 bases). The V end was cut by 3 bases, the J end by 6 bases, with 24 bases between. The CDR3 contains 17 residues. Looked up from germline, CDR1 is DFQATT and CDR2 is SNEGSKA (reference sequence).

In its sample, this clonotype was seen once. The V and J genes are TRBV30 and TRBJ1-1, with a weak D call TRBD1 (6 bases). Germline V CDR1 and CDR2: GTSNPN, SVGIG (reference sequence). This CDR3 has 15 residues. Trimming shortened V by 8 bases and J by 3 bases, and 22 bases separated the two germline ends. The CDR3 is CAGGGARDIYTEAFF. The CDR3, as DNA: TGTGCCGGGGGGGGCGCCAGGGATATCTACACTGAAGCTTTCTTT.

The rearrangement links TRBV7-9 to TRBJ2-5, with 12 nucleotides matching TRBD1. Germline-derived CDR1 and CDR2 are SEHNR and FQNEAQ (reference sequence). The CDR3 spans 16 residues. The ends lost 5 bases at V and 5 bases at J; junction bases unmatched: 9. The CDR3 coding sequence is TGTGCCAGCAGCATACTCCGGGACAGGGGGCCGGAGACCCAGTACTTC. As protein: CASSILRDRGPETQYF.

This chain uses TRBV20-1 with TRBJ2-1; 7 bases are shared with TRBD1. This CDR3 has 16 amino acids. The germline V gene encodes CDR1 DFQATT and CDR2 SNEGSKA (reference sequence). The V gene end was trimmed by 0 bases and the J gene end by 0 bases; junction bases not matched to a gene: 5. The CDR3 coding sequence is TGCAGTGCTAGAGATGAGGGGGCGAGCTCCTACAATGAGCAGTTCTTC. Translating it yields CSARDEGASSYNEQFF.

The genes are TRBV7-3 and TRBJ2-1; 7 bases line up with TRBD2. CDR3 length: 15 residues. J was trimmed by 4 bases and V by 0 bases; bases with no gene match: 3. The germline V gene has CDR1 SGHTA and CDR2 FQGTGA. The CDR3 here is CASSLTGGGYNEQFF. The CDR3 nucleotides read TGTGCCAGCAGCTTAACGGGGGGGGGTTACAATGAGCAGTTCTTC.

The J gene is TRBJ2-1, the V gene TRBV6-5; D is ambiguous. The V and J ends lost 2 bases and 7 bases respectively, with 9 bases between them. The V gene's germline CDR1 is MNHEY and CDR2 SVGAGI. This CDR3 spans 13 amino acids. The CDR3 DNA reads as TGTGCCAGCAGTTACACAAGGACGAATGAGCAGTTCTTC. Translation gives CASSYTRTNEQFF.

This clonotype was detected once. The chain links TRBV2 to TRBJ2-6; 7 bases map to TRBD2. Germline trimming cut 2 bases from V and 1 base from J; bases unmatched to any gene: 2. The CDR3 has 16 amino acids. CDR1 and CDR2 (germline): SNHLY, FYNNEI. The CDR3 reads CASSEWGGSGANVLTF. The CDR3 DNA reads as TGTGCCAGCAGTGAATGGGGGGGTTCTGGGGCCAACGTCCTGACTTTC.

The chain has TRBV10-3 and TRBJ1-6; D may be TRBD1 (5 bases). The CDR3 is 14 residues long. V shed 8 bases and J shed 9 bases, with 17 bases lying between them. Germline V gene lookup returns CDR1 ENHRY and CDR2 SYGVKD. CDR3 nucleotides: TGTGCCATCGCGGGATCGGAGGGGATTTCACCCCTCCACTTT. Protein: CAIAGSEGISPLHF.

The chain is built from TRBV6-1 and TRBJ1-5, with TRBD1 matching over 7 bases. From germline, CDR1 is MNHNS and CDR2 SASEGT. The V and J ends lost 3 bases and 6 bases, in that order; junction bases with no gene match: 5. There are 14 residues in the CDR3. DNA for the CDR3: TGTGCCAGCAGTGAGACAGGGTCGCGTCAGCCCCAGCATTTT. Its translation is CASSETGSRQPQHF.